This T cell receptor beta chain is from a study of cytomegalovirus exposure and HLA in healthy donors. Overall study context: Of all 398 donors who were genotyped, 75% to 85% belonged to the Caucasian-associated ancestry cluster.

With 60 Vbeta and 13 Jbeta primers, the PCR was carried out. Generated by immunoSEQ multiplex PCR, the TCRdb table keeps only in-frame clones and is missing some. The table includes fewer than 130,000 clones, 70% to 85% detected once. Study-wide results and caveats: A few chains tied to CMV proved CMV antigen-specific in vitro. Highly shared sequence variants in one cluster were likely a sequencing artifact. A later analysis associated under 20,000 TCR beta sequences with HLA alleles at a 0.05 false discovery rate.

CDR3 length equals 15 residues. J was trimmed by 3 bases and V by 4 bases; bases with no gene match: 6. Germline CDR1 is SGHRS and CDR2 is YFSETQ. This clone was detected only a few times. No antigen is known for it. This TCR was recovered from a woman in her thirties or forties in good health and CMV-seronegative. The chain employs TRBV5-1 and TRBJ2-3, with 9 bases aligning to TRBD2. Sample: PBMCs. The CDR3: CASSVLAGVTDTQYF. CDR3 nucleotide sequence: TGCGCCAGCAGCGTACTAGCGGGCGTAACAGATACGCAGTATTTT.